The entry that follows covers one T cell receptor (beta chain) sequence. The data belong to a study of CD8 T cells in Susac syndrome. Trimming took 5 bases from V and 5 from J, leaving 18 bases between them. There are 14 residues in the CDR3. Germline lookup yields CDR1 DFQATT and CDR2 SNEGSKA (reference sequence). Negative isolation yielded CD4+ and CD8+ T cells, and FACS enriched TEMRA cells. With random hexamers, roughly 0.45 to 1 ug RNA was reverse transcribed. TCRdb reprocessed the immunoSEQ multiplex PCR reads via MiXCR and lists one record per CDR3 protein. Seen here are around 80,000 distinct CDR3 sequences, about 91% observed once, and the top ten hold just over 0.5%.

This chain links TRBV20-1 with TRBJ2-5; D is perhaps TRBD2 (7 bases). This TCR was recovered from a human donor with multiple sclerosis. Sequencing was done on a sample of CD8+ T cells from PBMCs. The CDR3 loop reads CSAHPLGGGETQYF. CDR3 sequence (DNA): TGCAGTGCTCACCCTCTAGGGGGGGGTGAGACCCAGTACTTC.